The 9 T cell receptor beta chains reported below all come from one sample, sequenced in a study of shared clonotypes between healthy human individuals. The protocol was immunoSEQ multiplex PCR, while the TCRdb copy is restricted to in-frame clones and leaves out a portion. The sample holds a few million clones; 90% to 97% are singletons and the top ten take about 0.13%. The sequenced sample consisted of naive CD4+ T cells sorted from blood. Subset specified: CD45RA+ positively selected. All receptors derive from a man between 18 and 35 years old in good health.

With respect to this clone: Other DNA sequences of this sample code for an identical CDR3. The gene calls are TRBV5-1 and TRBJ2-1; perhaps TRBD1 as D (5 bases). V lost 0 bases, J lost 3 bases, and 7 bases lay in between. Looked up from germline, CDR1 is SGHRS and CDR2 is YFSETQ. The CDR3 is 14 residues long. The CDR3 nucleotides read TGCGCCAGCAGCTTGGAGGGGCACTACAATGAGCAGTTCTTC. This translates into CASSLEGHYNEQFF.

V usage is TRBV4-1 and J usage is TRBJ2-1, with 15 bases that match TRBD2. V was pared by 0 bases and J by 9 bases, with 6 bases of the junction left unmatched. Germline CDR1 MGHRA, CDR2 YSYEKL. CDR3 size: 17 residues. The CDR3 loop reads CASSQEVGLAGGGEQFF. In DNA, the CDR3 is TGCGCCAGCAGCCAAGAGGTCGGACTAGCGGGAGGGGGTGAGCAGTTCTTC.

A word on this clone: This CDR3 is also generated by other DNA sequences in the sample. The chain joins TRBV10-1 to TRBJ2-2; D is ambiguous. V lost 3 bases and J lost 1, with 6 bases in between. Germline CDR1 is WNHNN and CDR2 is SYGVQD (reference sequence). The CDR3 has 14 residues. The CDR3 here is CASSEGGNTGELFF. The CDR3 bases are TGCGCCAGCAGTGAAGGCGGGAACACCGGGGAGCTGTTTTTT.

The chain has TRBV2 and TRBJ1-2; D is unresolved. V lost 3 bases and J lost 8, with 10 bases in between. CDR3 length: 12 amino acids. In germline, CDR1 is SNHLY, CDR2 FYNNEI. CDR3: CASSDRGLGYTF. The CDR3 bases are TGTGCCAGCAGTGACCGCGGTTTAGGCTACACCTTC. The full variable domain, completed using reference TRBV2 and TRBJ1-2, is EPEVTQTPSHQVTQMGQEVILRCVPISNHLYFYWYRQILGQKVEFLVSFYNNEISEKSEIFDDQFSVERPDGSNFTLKIRSTKLEDSAMYFCASSDRGLGYTFGSGTRLTVV.

The J gene is TRBJ2-2, the V gene TRBV12-5, with D hard to call. CDR3 length: 16 amino acids. The V and J ends lost 2 bases and 2 bases respectively, with 12 bases between them. Germline assignment: CDR1 LGHNT and CDR2 FRNRAP. In DNA, the CDR3 is TGTGCTAGTGGTTTGTCCGTTGGTCCCAACACCGGGGAGCTGTTTTTT. The encoded protein is CASGLSVGPNTGELFF.

The chain recombines TRBV5-1 with TRBJ1-4; perhaps TRBD1 as D (5 bases). V lost 4 bases, J lost 0 bases, and 13 bases lay in between. This CDR3 has 16 amino acids. The germline CDR1 and CDR2 sequences are SGHRS and YFSETQ. CDR3 nucleotides: TGCGCCAGCAGCGAAGGGACGTTTGCAACTAATGAAAAACTGTTTTTT. Amino acids: CASSEGTFATNEKLFF.

This clone was picked up one time. The rearrangement links TRBV14 to TRBJ2-3, with a tentative D call TRBD2 (6 bases). Germline CDR1 and CDR2: SGHDN and FVKESK. V was trimmed by 2 bases and J by 0 bases, leaving 18 bases between them. This CDR3 spans 18 amino acids. CDR3 region: CASSQLFGLAPSTDTQYF. CDR3 sequence (DNA): TGTGCCAGCAGCCAATTGTTCGGGCTAGCGCCTAGCACAGATACGCAGTATTTT. Looking up the rest from reference TRBV14 and TRBJ2-3 gives the full variable domain: EAGVTQFPSHSVIEKGQTVTLRCDPISGHDNLYWYRRVMGKEIKFLLHFVKESKQDESGMPNNRFLAERTGGTYSTLKVQPAELEDSGVYFCASSQLFGLAPSTDTQYFGPGTRLTVL.

This clone was counted a single time. V usage is TRBV25-1 and J usage is TRBJ2-5; D is perhaps TRBD2 (5 bases). Trimming removed 8 bases from V and 0 bases from J, with 10 bases in between. CDR3 length: 13 amino acids. Germline V CDR1 and CDR2: MGHDK, SYGVNS. In DNA, the CDR3 is TGTGCCAGCTTGGAGGTGTACCAAGAGACCCAGTACTTC. Its protein is CASLEVYQETQYF. The entire variable domain, with the rest obtained from reference TRBV25-1 and TRBJ2-5, is as follows: EADIYQTPRYLVIGTGKKITLECSQTMGHDKMYWYQQDPGMELHLIHYSYGVNSTEKGDLSSESTVSRIRTEHFPLTLESARPSHTSQYLCASLEVYQETQYFGPGTRLLVL.

With regard to this clone: The same CDR3 arises from other DNA sequences in this sample as well. J is TRBJ1-1 and V is TRBV30, with no clear D. Germline lookup yields CDR1 GTSNPN and CDR2 SVGIG (reference sequence). The length of the CDR3 is 13 residues. V was pared by 0 bases and J by 1 base, with 6 bases between. The DNA of the CDR3 is TGTGCCTGGAGTGTATTAAGGAACACTGAAGCTTTCTTT. This codes for CAWSVLRNTEAFF.